Listed here is a single TCR beta chain. Clones were read by immunoSEQ multiplex PCR, and TCRdb kept only the in-frame ones, dropping some. The sample holds over 100,000 clones, 90% seen once. This CDR3 region has 15 residues. Trimming shortened V by 3 bases and J by 0 bases, and 9 bases separated the two germline ends. The germline CDR1 and CDR2 sequences are MNHEY and SMNVEV (reference sequence). The data originate from a study of control samples from healthy donors and cancer patients. The sequence was collected from a human donor in good health. The donor label of this sample is uncertain. Sequencing was done on a sample of blood. V gene TRBV27 combines with J gene TRBJ2-1; no firm D call. CDR3 coding DNA: TGTGCCAGCAGTTTGGTTCGGGTCTCCTACAATGAGCAGTTCTTC. This codes for CASSLVRVSYNEQFF.